The clone carrying this T cell receptor (beta chain) was recorded many times. Its specificity is unknown. By 5'RACE template switching, TCR cDNA was produced, with a universal primer site and UMIs added in the process. TCRdb processed the 5' RACE reads anew with MiXCR; each CDR3 protein has one entry. The sample contains about 400,000 distinct CDR3 sequences, around 6.5% of which appear only once. This specimen comes from a study of T cells after yellow fever vaccination. V was pared by 5 bases and J by 2 bases, with 12 bases between. In germline, CDR1 is SGHAT, CDR2 FQNNGV. CDR3 length: 15 residues. Study conclusions and caveats: A small share of clonotypes appeared in both CD4 and CD8 compartments. The study noted that FACS-sorted repertoires could contain abundant clonotypes contaminating from the bulk population.

Source: PBMCs, taken 5 days after the yellow fever booster vaccination. The sequence was obtained from a man aged 30 to 39 who received the YFV17D yellow fever vaccine. This rearrangement joins TRBV11-2 to TRBJ2-2; D not resolved. The CDR3, as DNA: TGTGCCAGCAGCCGTGACGGACCAAACACCGGGGAGCTGTTTTTT. Protein sequence: CASSRDGPNTGELFF. The full variable domain, rest sourced from reference TRBV11-2 and TRBJ2-2, is EAGVAQSPRYKIIEKRQSVAFWCNPISGHATLYWYQQILGQGPKLLIQFQNNGVVDDSQLPKDRFSAERLKGVDSTLKIQPAKLEDSAVYLCASSRDGPNTGELFFGEGSRLTVL.